These T cell receptor beta chains were read from a single sample in a study of metastatic and nonmetastatic thyroid tumors. TCRdb re-called clones via MiXCR from the PCR reads. The sample records about 19,000 clones, roughly 17% being singletons. Sequencing was carried out using blood. The receptors come from a male donor with papillary thyroid cancer or a benign thyroid nodule (not recorded which). Some clones in this sample may be carry-over from other donors' samples. The CDR3 runs from the conserved cysteine through the conserved F or W. The order of the fields is J gene, V gene, clone size, D gene, CDR3 DNA, CDR3 protein. D genes are given only for firm matches. Clone size is given for some rows only: seen once, a few or many times, or a class if the clone is expanded.

J gene: TRBJ2-3; V gene: TRBV4-1; clone size: medium-sized; D gene: -; CDR3 DNA: TGCGCCAGCAGCCAGTTCGACAGTACAGATACGCAGTATTTT; CDR3 protein: CASSQFDSTDTQYF
J gene: TRBJ2-6; V gene: TRBV12-3/TRBV12-4; clone size: many; D gene: -; CDR3 DNA: TGTGCCTCTGACAGCTCTGGGGCCAACGTCCTGACTTTC; CDR3 protein: CASDSSGANVLTF
J gene: TRBJ2-7; V gene: TRBV20-1; clone size: -; D gene: -; CDR3 DNA: TGCAGTGCTAGCGACCTCGGTCTGGGGGAGCAGTACTTC; CDR3 protein: CSASDLGLGEQYF
J gene: TRBJ1-3; V gene: TRBV12-3/TRBV12-4; clone size: -; D gene: -; CDR3 DNA: TGTGCCAGCAGCTCCTGGGACGGCGGAAACACCATATATTTT; CDR3 protein: CASSSWDGGNTIYF
J gene: TRBJ2-3; V gene: TRBV5-1; clone size: many; D gene: -; CDR3 DNA: TGCGCCAGCAGCTTGGGTCAGGGACCAACAGATACGCAGTATTTT; CDR3 protein: CASSLGQGPTDTQYF
J gene: TRBJ2-5; V gene: TRBV10-3; clone size: many; D gene: -; CDR3 DNA: TGTGCCATCAGTGAGTCGATGGGAGAGGCCCAGTACTTC; CDR3 protein: CAISESMGEAQYF
J gene: TRBJ2-1; V gene: TRBV9; clone size: -; D gene: TRBD2; CDR3 DNA: TGTGCCAGCAGCTCTAGGACTAGCACCATTCACAATGAGCAGTTCTTC; CDR3 protein: CASSSRTSTIHNEQFF
J gene: TRBJ1-2; V gene: TRBV5-8; clone size: medium-sized; D gene: -; CDR3 DNA: TGTGCCAGCAGCTTCGAGGGTAGGGACTATGGCTACACCTTC; CDR3 protein: CASSFEGRDYGYTF
J gene: TRBJ2-7; V gene: TRBV5-4; clone size: many; D gene: TRBD1; CDR3 DNA: TGTGCCAGCAGCTCCGACAGGGCCCACGAGCAGTACTTC; CDR3 protein: CASSSDRAHEQYF
J gene: TRBJ2-1; V gene: TRBV20-1; clone size: -; D gene: TRBD2; CDR3 DNA: TGCAGTGCTAGGACCGGGACTAGCGGGACCTACAATGAGCAGTTCTTC; CDR3 protein: CSARTGTSGTYNEQFF
J gene: TRBJ1-1; V gene: TRBV5-1; clone size: many; D gene: -; CDR3 DNA: TGCGCCAGCAGCTTTGCCATGGGGGACACTGAAGCTTTCTTT; CDR3 protein: CASSFAMGDTEAFF
J gene: TRBJ1-2; V gene: TRBV6-1; clone size: medium-sized; D gene: TRBD1; CDR3 DNA: TGTGCCAGCAGTGCAGGGGACAGGGGCGTTTCTGGCTACACCTTC; CDR3 protein: CASSAGDRGVSGYTF
J gene: TRBJ2-5; V gene: TRBV7-2; clone size: -; D gene: TRBD2; CDR3 DNA: TGTGCCAGCAGCTCTACTAGCGGGGGGTCCAGTATGGTGACCCAGTACTTC; CDR3 protein: CASSSTSGGSSMVTQYF
J gene: TRBJ2-7; V gene: TRBV7-6; clone size: many; D gene: TRBD2; CDR3 DNA: TGTGCCAGCAGCCCACTAGCGGGTACCGGAGGCGAGCAGTACTTC; CDR3 protein: CASSPLAGTGGEQYF
J gene: TRBJ2-7; V gene: TRBV6-2/TRBV6-3; clone size: many; D gene: TRBD1; CDR3 DNA: TGTGCCAGCAGTGACGGGACAGGTGGTTTTTGGGAGCAGTACTTC; CDR3 protein: CASSDGTGGFWEQYF
J gene: TRBJ2-1; V gene: TRBV6-2/TRBV6-3; clone size: many; D gene: -; CDR3 DNA: TGTGCCACCCGACGGGGGTGGAATGAGCAGTTCTTC; CDR3 protein: CATRRGWNEQFF
J gene: TRBJ2-5; V gene: TRBV7-3; clone size: many; D gene: TRBD2; CDR3 DNA: TGTGCCAGCAGCTTAACGGCGACTAGCGGGCTAGTTGGGCAAGAGACCCAGTACTTC; CDR3 protein: CASSLTATSGLVGQETQYF
J gene: TRBJ1-1; V gene: TRBV28; clone size: many; D gene: -; CDR3 DNA: TGTGCCACCTACGGCTACCCCATGAACACTGAAGCTTTCTTT; CDR3 protein: CATYGYPMNTEAFF
J gene: TRBJ1-2; V gene: TRBV28; clone size: many; D gene: -; CDR3 DNA: TGTGCCAGCACTCAGTTCAGAGGGTATGGCTACACCTTC; CDR3 protein: CASTQFRGYGYTF
J gene: TRBJ2-5; V gene: TRBV28; clone size: many; D gene: -; CDR3 DNA: TGTGCCAGCAGTTTATTGGGGGTTACCCTTTGGGAGACCCAGTACTTC; CDR3 protein: CASSLLGVTLWETQYF
J gene: TRBJ2-5; V gene: TRBV6-1; clone size: medium-sized; D gene: -; CDR3 DNA: TGTGCCAGCAGTGAAGTAGGGGTGAAAGAGACCCAGTACTTC; CDR3 protein: CASSEVGVKETQYF
J gene: TRBJ2-1; V gene: TRBV5-1; clone size: once; D gene: -; CDR3 DNA: TGCGCCAGCAGCTTGGCTTTCGCGATTGAGCAGTTCTTC; CDR3 protein: CASSLAFAIEQFF
J gene: TRBJ2-3; V gene: TRBV29-1; clone size: many; D gene: TRBD1; CDR3 DNA: TGCAGCGCCCGGGGGACAGGGGATGCAGATACGCAGTATTTT; CDR3 protein: CSARGTGDADTQYF